This T cell receptor beta chain was identified in a study of cytomegalovirus exposure and HLA in healthy donors. The primer mix had 60 Vbeta and 13 Jbeta primers. Sequenced by immunoSEQ multiplex PCR; TCRdb stores in-frame clones only, minus some. The sample holds about 100,000 clones; roughly 79% are singletons and the top ten take roughly 13%. The length of the CDR3 is 15 residues. CDR1 KGHSH and CDR2 LQKENI come from the germline V gene. The V gene lost 3 bases and the J gene lost 0 bases, with 10 bases spanning the gap. The clonotype comes from a woman in her 70s in good health and CMV-seropositive. Sequences were obtained from PBMCs. The rearrangement uses TRBV18 and TRBJ2-3; no firm D call. The CDR3 protein is CASSPSEDSTDTQYF. As DNA, the CDR3 is TGTGCCAGCTCACCTTCAGAAGATAGCACAGATACGCAGTATTTT.